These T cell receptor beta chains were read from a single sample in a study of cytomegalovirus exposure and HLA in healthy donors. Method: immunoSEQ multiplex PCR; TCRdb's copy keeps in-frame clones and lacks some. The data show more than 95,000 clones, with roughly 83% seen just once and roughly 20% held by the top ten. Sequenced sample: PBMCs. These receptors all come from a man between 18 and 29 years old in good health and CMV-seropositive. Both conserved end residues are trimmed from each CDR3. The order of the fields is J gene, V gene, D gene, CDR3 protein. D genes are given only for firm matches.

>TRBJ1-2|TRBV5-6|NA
ASRTGGGGAYT
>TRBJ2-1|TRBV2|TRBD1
ASSEGVRGPYNEQF
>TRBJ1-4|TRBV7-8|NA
ASSPTRVSSPTNEKLF
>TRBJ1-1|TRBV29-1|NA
SWTNTGTEAF
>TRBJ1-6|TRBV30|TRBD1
AWGQGYSPLH
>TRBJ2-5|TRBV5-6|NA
ASRLWGAPRETQY
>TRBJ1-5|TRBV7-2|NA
ASSLMGGNQPQH
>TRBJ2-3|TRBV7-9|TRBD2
ASSPGGNTQY
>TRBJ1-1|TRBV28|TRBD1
ASLDGQGGTEAF
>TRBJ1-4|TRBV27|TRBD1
ATGQGARPEKLF
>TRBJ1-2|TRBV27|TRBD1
ASSRDSEVHGYT
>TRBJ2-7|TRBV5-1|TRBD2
ASSLPGGAYEQY
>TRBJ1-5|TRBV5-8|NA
ASSLETAGFQPQH
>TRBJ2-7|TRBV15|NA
ATSSTLSSYEQY
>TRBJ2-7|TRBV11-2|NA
ASSLDGGQTFYEQY
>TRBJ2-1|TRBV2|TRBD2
ASSSGTSVNEQF
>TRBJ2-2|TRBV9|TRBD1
ASSESTGGTGELF
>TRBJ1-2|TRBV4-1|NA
ASSQDPGTSVYGYT
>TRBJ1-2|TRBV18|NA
ASYQGGGQPYGYT
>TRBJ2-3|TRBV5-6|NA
GGADTQY
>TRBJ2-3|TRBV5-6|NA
ASTERARTDTQY
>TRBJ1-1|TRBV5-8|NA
ASSLGPPDTEAF
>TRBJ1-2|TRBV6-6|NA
ASSYRGSNYGYT
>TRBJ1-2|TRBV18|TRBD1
ASSPDRGLRGYT
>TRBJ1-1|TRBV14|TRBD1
ASSPRGLATEAF
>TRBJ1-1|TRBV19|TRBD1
ASRTGVGTEAF
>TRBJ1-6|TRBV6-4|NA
ASSGGPNSPLH
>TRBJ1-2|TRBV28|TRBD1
ASSLSAGGHGYT
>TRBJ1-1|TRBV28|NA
ASSLPGGGTEAF
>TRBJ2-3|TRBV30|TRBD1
AWSVGTGMADTQY
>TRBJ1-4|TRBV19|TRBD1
ASQGQGRNEKLF
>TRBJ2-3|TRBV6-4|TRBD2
ATSLTSGSTDTQY
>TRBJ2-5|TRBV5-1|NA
ASSLGRPSLGETQY
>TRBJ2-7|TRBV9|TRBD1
ASSPQDGAGTGGLKQY
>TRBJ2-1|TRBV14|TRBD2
ASSQGLAGGVNEQF
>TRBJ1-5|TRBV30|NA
AWSVTTYNQPQH
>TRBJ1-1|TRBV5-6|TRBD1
ASSYPTGGETEAF
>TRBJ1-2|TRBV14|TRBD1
ASSQVAGGFGYT
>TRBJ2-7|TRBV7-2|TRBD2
ASSPAWAGGYEQY
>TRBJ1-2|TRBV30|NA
AWSGLSRNYGYT
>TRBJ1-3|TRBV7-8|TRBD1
ASSLEGQGGTIY